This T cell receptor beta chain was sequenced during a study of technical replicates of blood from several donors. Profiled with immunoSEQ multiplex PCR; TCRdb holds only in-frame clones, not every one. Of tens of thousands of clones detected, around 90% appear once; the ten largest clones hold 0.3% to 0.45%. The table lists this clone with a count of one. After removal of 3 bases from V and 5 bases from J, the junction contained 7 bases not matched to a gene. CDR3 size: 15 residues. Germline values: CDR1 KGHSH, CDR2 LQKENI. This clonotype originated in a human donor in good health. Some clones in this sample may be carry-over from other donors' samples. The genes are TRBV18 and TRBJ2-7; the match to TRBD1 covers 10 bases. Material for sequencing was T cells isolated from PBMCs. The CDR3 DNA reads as TGTGCCAGCTCACCGTTGGGACAGGGGCGTAACGAGCAGTACTTC. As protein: CASSPLGQGRNEQYF. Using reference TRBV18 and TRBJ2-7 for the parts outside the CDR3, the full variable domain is NAGVMQNPRHLVRRRGQEARLRCSPMKGHSHVYWYRQLPEEGLKFMVYLQKENIIDESGMPKERFSAEFPKEGPSILRIQQVVRGDSAAYFCASSPLGQGRNEQYFGPGTRLTVT.